The entry below gives a single TCR beta chain sequence along with its context. Its binding antigen is unknown. No base quality information exists; no much larger clone differs at one position. The sample originates from a study of beta chain features in type 1 diabetes (dated by TCRdb to between 2018 and 2020). About the investigation overall: No differences in mean age, gender distribution, total cell number or subset yield were found between patients and healthy donors. Across all samples, around 100 million sorted cells were examined, and cell number per subset correlated strongly with RNA yield. The study compared TCRB repertoires of sorted circulating CD4+ T cell subsets between recently diagnosed type 1 diabetes patients and matched healthy donors. Regulatory and stem cell-like memory subsets were obtained from only 8 patients and about eight healthy donors, while naive and central memory subsets were obtained from all 30 or so donors.

Each donor gave one peripheral blood draw, about 110 mL on average, collected into heparinised tubes. A BD FACSAria II was used to sort naive, central memory, regulatory and stem cell-like memory CD4+ T cells with a panel that included CD45RO, CCR7, CD25, CD127, CD95 and CD27. A purity above 95% was achieved for all sorted populations. Right away, PBMCs were isolated by Lymphoprep density gradient centrifugation and were stained directly, with no culture step. So that batch effects would be minimized, each experiment stained and sorted samples in pairs, pairing one healthy donor with one patient. What the research found in general, with its limitations: Because small numbers of individuals were included in the HLA sub-analyses, any influence of HLA type on TCRB rearrangement was left unresolved. Fewer insertions and more nucleotide deletions at VDJ recombination sites were observed in patients with type 1 diabetes, implying thymic rearrangement abnormalities. A moderate but significant shortening of TCRB CDR3 length was observed in type 1 diabetes patients in all four CD4+ subsets. Naive, central memory and regulatory TCRB repertoires appeared to be more alike among patients than among healthy donors. Shorter templates might have been favored by PCR, but patient and control samples were amplified and corrected together, so both groups would have been affected equally by any skew. Because cDNA was sequenced instead of genomic DNA, activated cells with high expression could be over-represented, although the groups did not differ in activation or CD3 levels.

For CDR1 and CDR2, the germline V gene lists MNHNS and SASEGT. Inclusive of the bounding cysteine and phenylalanine, the CDR3 is 13 residues long. Solely the CDR3 DNA is kept, with 39 bases framed from the first base. The trim is 6 bases for V and 5 bases for J, with a gap of 13 bases between the germline ends. The High Capacity cDNA Reverse Transcription Kit was used to reverse transcribe all of the isolated RNA, meaning that expressed TCRB transcripts were what got sequenced. Deep immunoSEQ sequencing was performed on naive, central memory and regulatory T cell samples, with an average of about 3.57 million total reads per sample. Sorted cells were lysed in RLT buffer and RNA was extracted with DNase-treated RNeasy Micro or Mini kits, depending on cell number. Each cell subset was processed separately to prevent cross-contamination, with patient and healthy donor samples processed together. Using the immunoSEQ multiplex PCR, TCRB sequences were amplified from cDNA into 87-bp fragments spanning the CDR3 region. Amplicons were sequenced on the Illumina HiSeq platform. The original pipeline was this. PCR bias was computationally corrected using synthetic template baselines, reads within Hamming distance 2 were collapsed, and singletons that could not be merged were discarded. Reads were aligned against IMGT to assign V, D and J genes, CDR3 length and insertions or deletions at six rearrangement sites. Within each subset, clonotype counts were normalized to the number of sorted cells before true diversity and Gini coefficients were calculated with the tcR R package. The overlap coefficient, calculated on TCRB nucleotide sequences, was used to measure repertoire sharing. Not all clones reach the TCRdb copy of this immuneACCESS table, which keeps in-frame sequences only. Checked studies attribute under half of the gap to unresolved V genes and leave the rest unexplained. That table is the source of V, J and clone size, and D and trimming were worked out from the DNA. This sample lists tens of thousands of clones; approximately 47% were detected once. The ten most abundant clones make up 0.7% of the sample.

The sequenced material came from central memory CD4+ T cells from blood. The chain uses TRBV6-1 and TRBJ2-5; TRBD1 is perhaps the D gene, given 6 matching bases. The TCR comes from a young man with type 1 diabetes. The CDR3 amino acid sequence is: CASSQGWDETQYF. The sequenced DNA is TGTGCCAGCAGCCAGGGGTGGGACGAGACCCAGTACTTC.